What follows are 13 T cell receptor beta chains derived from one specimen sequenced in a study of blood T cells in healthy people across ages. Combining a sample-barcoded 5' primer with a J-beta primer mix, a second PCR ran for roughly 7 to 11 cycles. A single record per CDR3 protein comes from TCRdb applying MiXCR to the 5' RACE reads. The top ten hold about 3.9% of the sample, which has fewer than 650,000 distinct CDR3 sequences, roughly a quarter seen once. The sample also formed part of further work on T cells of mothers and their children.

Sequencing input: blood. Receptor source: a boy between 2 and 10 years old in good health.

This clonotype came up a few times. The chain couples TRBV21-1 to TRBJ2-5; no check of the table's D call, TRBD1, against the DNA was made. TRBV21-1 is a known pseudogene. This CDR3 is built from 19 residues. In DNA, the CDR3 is TGTGCCAGCAGCAAAGGGGTTGATGGTAACTGGACAGGCCAAGAGACCCAGTACTTC. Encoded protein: CASSKGVDGNWTGQETQYF.

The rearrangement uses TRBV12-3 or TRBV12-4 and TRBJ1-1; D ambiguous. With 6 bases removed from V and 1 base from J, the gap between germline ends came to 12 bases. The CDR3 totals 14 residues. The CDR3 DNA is TGTGCCAGCAGCCCAGGACGGTGGAACACTGAAGCTTTCTTT. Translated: CASSPGRWNTEAFF.

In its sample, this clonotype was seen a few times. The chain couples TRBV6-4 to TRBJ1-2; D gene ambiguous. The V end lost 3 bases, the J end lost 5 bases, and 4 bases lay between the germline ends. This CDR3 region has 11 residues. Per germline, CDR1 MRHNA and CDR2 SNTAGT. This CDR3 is CASSDPYGYTF. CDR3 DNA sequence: TGTGCCAGCAGTGATCCGTATGGCTACACCTTC.

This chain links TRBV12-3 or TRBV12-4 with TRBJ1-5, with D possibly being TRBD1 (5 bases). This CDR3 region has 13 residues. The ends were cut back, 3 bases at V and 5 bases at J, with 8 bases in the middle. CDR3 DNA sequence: TGTGCCAGCAGTTTGGCGGGGCATCAGCCCCAGCATTTT. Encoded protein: CASSLAGHQPQHF.

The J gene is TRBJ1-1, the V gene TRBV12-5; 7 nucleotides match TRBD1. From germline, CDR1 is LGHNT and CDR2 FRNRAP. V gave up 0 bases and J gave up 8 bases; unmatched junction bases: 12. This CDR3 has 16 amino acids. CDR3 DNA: TGTGCTAGTGGTTTGGTATTGGACAGGTTTCGGGAAGAAGCTTTCTTT. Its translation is CASGLVLDRFREEAFF. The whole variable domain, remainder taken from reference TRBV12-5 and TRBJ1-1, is DARVTQTPRHKVTEMGQEVTMRCQPILGHNTVFWYRQTMMQGLELLAYFRNRAPLDDSGMPKDRFSAEMPDATLATLKIQPSEPRDSAVYFCASGLVLDRFREEAFFGQGTRLTVV.

CDR3 sequence (DNA): TGTGCCAGCAGCGCCGGACTAGCGAGCACAGATACGCAGTATTTT. This gives the protein CASSAGLASTDTQYF. V gene TRBV7-7 combines with J gene TRBJ2-3; 9 bases fit TRBD2. Germline values: CDR1 SSHAT, CDR2 FNYEAQ (reference sequence). The CDR3 totals 15 residues. V lost 5 bases to trimming and J lost 0 bases; unmatched junction nucleotides: 3.

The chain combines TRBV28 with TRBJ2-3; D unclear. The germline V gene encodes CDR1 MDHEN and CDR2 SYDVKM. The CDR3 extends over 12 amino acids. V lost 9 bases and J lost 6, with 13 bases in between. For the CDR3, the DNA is TGTGCCAGTGGCTTGGGGTTGGATACGCAGTATTTT. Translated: CASGLGLDTQYF.

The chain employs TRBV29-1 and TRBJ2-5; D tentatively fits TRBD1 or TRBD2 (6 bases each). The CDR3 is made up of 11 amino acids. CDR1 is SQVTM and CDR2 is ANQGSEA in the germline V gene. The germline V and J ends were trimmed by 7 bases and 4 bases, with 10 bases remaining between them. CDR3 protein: CSGEGGETQYF. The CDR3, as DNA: TGCAGCGGTGAGGGGGGAGAGACCCAGTACTTC.

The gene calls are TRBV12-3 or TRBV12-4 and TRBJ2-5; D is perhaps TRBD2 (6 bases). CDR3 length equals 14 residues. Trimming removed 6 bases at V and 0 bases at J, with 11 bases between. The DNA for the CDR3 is TGTGCCAGCAGACCAAGCGGGTACCAAGAGACCCAGTACTTC. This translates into CASRPSGYQETQYF.

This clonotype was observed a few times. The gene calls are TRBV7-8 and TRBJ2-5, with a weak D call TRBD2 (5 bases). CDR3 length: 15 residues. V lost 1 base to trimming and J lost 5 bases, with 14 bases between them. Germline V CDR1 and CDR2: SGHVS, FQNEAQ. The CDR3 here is CASSLVTSSVETQYF. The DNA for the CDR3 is TGTGCCAGCAGCTTAGTAACGAGTAGCGTGGAGACCCAGTACTTC.

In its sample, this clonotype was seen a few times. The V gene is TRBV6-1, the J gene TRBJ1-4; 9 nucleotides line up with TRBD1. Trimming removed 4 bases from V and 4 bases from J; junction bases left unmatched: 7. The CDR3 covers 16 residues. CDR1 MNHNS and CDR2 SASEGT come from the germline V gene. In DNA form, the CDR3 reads TGTGCCAGCAGTGGCCGGGACAGGGTCTATAATGAAAAACTGTTTTTT. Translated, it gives CASSGRDRVYNEKLFF.

This CDR3 is CASSPLRTAGNTIYF. In nucleotides, the CDR3 is TGTGCCAGCTCACCACTGAGGACGGCGGGAAACACCATATATTTT. This chain links TRBV18 with TRBJ1-3; D is ambiguous. This CDR3 has 15 amino acids. The germline V and J ends were trimmed by 1 base and 4 bases, with 11 bases remaining between them. The germline CDR1 and CDR2 sequences are KGHSH and LQKENI.

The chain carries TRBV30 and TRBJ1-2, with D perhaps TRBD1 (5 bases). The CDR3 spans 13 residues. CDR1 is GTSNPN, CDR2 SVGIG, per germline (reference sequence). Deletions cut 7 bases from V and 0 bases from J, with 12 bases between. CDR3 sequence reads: CALGRGSNYGYTF. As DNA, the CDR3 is TGTGCCTTGGGGCGCGGTTCTAACTATGGCTACACCTTC.